This T cell receptor (beta chain) was identified in a study of cytomegalovirus exposure and HLA in healthy donors. With 60 Vbeta and 13 Jbeta primers, the PCR was carried out. In the source study's methods: An analysis that came later counted 80 million or so unique TCR beta chains, approximately 10 million shared. Generated by immunoSEQ multiplex PCR, the TCRdb table keeps only in-frame clones and is missing some. D and trimming come from the DNA, and the V and J calls and clone size come from that table. The sample includes about 130,000 clones, more than 80% of them seen just once. Per the germline V gene, CDR1 is LGHNT and CDR2 is FRNRAP. V trimming: 2 bases; J trimming: 3 bases; junction bases outside the gene matches: 6. The CDR3 consists of 15 residues.

The chain carries TRBV12-5 and TRBJ2-7, with 8 bases fitting TRBD1. The clonotype comes from a man younger than 40 in good health and CMV-seropositive. Sequenced: PBMCs. CDR3 sequence: CASGLYRDRSYEQYF. The DNA for the CDR3 is TGTGCTAGTGGTTTGTACCGGGACAGGAGCTACGAGCAGTACTTC.